The sequence of this TCR beta chain was determined in a study of shared clonotypes between healthy human individuals. At the deep level, the assay was run. Generated by immunoSEQ multiplex PCR, the TCRdb table keeps only in-frame clones and is missing some. The sample shows around 750,000 clones, 74% of them seen only once. CDR1 and CDR2 (germline): PRHDT, FYEKMQ (reference sequence). The CDR3 runs to 13 residues. V was clipped by 5 bases and J by 5 bases; unmatched bases: 5. As concerns this clone: Other DNA variants within this sample encode the same CDR3.

The V call is TRBV13, the J call TRBJ2-5; TRBD2 matches at 7 bases. The sequencing sample was made of memory CD4+ T cells sorted from blood. Subset in this sample: CD45RA-negative fraction. The source is a woman younger than 45 in good health. Here the CDR3 reads CASSLERGETQYF. In DNA form, the CDR3 reads TGTGCCAGCAGCCTCGAGCGGGGCGAGACCCAGTACTTC.